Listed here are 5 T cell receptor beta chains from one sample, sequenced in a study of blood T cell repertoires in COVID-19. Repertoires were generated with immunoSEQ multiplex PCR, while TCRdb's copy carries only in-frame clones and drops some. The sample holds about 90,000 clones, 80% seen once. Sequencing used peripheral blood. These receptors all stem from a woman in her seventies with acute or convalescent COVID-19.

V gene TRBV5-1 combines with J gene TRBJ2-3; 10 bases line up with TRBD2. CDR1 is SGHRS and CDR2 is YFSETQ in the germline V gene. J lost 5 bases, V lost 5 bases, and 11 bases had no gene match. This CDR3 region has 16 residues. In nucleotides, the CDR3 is TGCGCCAGCAGGTTTAGAGCGGGAGGGCCCGTAGATACGCAGTATTTT. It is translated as CASRFRAGGPVDTQYF.

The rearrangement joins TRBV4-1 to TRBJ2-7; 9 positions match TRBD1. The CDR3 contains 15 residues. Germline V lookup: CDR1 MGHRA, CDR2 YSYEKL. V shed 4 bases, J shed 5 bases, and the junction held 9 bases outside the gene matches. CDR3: CASSPGQGQWNEQYF. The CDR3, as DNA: TGCGCCAGCAGCCCAGGACAGGGGCAGTGGAACGAGCAGTACTTC.

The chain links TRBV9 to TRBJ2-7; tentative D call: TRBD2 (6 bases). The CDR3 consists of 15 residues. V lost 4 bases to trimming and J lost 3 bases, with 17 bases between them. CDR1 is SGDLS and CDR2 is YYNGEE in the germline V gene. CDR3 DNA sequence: TGTGCCAGCAGCACAACCGGGGGACCTTTCTACGAGCAGTACTTC. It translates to CASSTTGGPFYEQYF.

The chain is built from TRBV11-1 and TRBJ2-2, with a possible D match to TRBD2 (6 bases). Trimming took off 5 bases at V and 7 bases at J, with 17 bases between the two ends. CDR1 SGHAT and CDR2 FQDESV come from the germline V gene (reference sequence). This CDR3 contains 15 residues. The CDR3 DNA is TGTGCCAGCAGCCGGGGGAGTAGCGGAAACGGGGAGCTGTTTTTT. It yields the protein CASSRGSSGNGELFF. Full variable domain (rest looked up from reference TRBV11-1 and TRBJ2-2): EAEVAQSPRYKITEKSQAVAFWCDPISGHATLYWYRQILGQGPELLVQFQDESVVDDSQLPKDRFSAERLKGVDSTLKIQPAELGDSAMYLCASSRGSSGNGELFFGEGSRLTVL.

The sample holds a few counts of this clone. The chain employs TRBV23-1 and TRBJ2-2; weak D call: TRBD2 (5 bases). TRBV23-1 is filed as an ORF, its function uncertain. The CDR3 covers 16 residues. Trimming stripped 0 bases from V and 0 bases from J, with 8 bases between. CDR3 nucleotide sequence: TGCGCCAGCAGTCAATCTAAGGAGGCGAACACCGGGGAGCTGTTTTTT. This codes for CASSQSKEANTGELFF.